This T cell receptor beta chain is drawn from a study of early stage breast cancer tumors. About the research overall: Invasive lobular carcinomas made up about 35% of the 12 ER+/PR+/HER2- tumors. Roughly 9.6-fold was the mean read coverage per sample.

Sequenced by immunoSEQ multiplex PCR; TCRdb stores in-frame clones only, minus some. Among 45,000 to 65,000 clones listed, 78% were seen once. Germline CDR1 reads LNHDA; CDR2 reads SQIVND (reference sequence). The CDR3 spans 11 residues. The V end was cut by 4 bases, the J end by 10 bases, with 7 bases between. As to this clone: Its cognate antigen is unknown.

General study findings and limits: Bulk DNA sequencing of unsorted cells missed chain pairing and markers.

This sequence originates from a middle-aged person with breast cancer. The J gene is TRBJ1-4, the V gene TRBV19, with D unclear. Source material: blood. The CDR3 sequence is CASSNGGKLFF. Written as DNA, the CDR3 is TGTGCCAGTAGTAATGGAGGAAAACTGTTTTTT.